The present T cell receptor (beta chain) was sequenced within a study of blood T cell repertoires in COVID-19. TCRdb keeps only in-frame clones here, not all; method: immunoSEQ multiplex PCR. The table includes under 300,000 clones, about 87% detected once. Everyone who took part was roughly 18 to 90 years old, and they came from about two dozen US areas. All recovered Cohort 3 donors got two negative PCRs, got clearance, or saw symptom resolution. V lost 4 bases and J 3 bases, leaving 17 bases between the germline ends. The CDR3 sequence is 16 residues long. The germline CDR1 and CDR2 sequences are LGHDT and YNNKEL (reference sequence).

The chain combines TRBV3-1 (or the pseudogene TRBV3-2) with TRBJ2-3; D might be TRBD1 (5 bases). The sequenced sample was PBMCs or T cells enriched from blood (not recorded which). The receptor was isolated from a woman aged 45-59 years who had recovered from COVID-19. CDR3 in DNA: TGTGCCAGCAGCCGCATACGAATGAAGGGGACAGATACGCAGTATTTT. This gives the protein CASSRIRMKGTDTQYF.